This T cell receptor beta chain was captured by sequencing in a study of OX40 agonist ivuxolimab in advanced cancers. Libraries were prepared by immunoSEQ multiplex PCR; TCRdb keeps only in-frame clonotypes and omits some of them. Here the sample spans roughly 33,000 clones, around 70% being singletons. There are 11 residues in the CDR3. The V gene's germline CDR1 is DFQATT and CDR2 SNEGSKA (reference sequence). The sequencing used CD4+ or CD8+ T cells sorted from blood, collected in a trial of the OX40 agonist ivuxolimab. This TCR was sampled from an adult with an advanced solid tumor such as melanoma, head and neck, liver or kidney cancer. This chain links TRBV20-1 with TRBJ2-7; possibly TRBD2 for D (6 bases). CDR3 in DNA: TGCGGGGGGACTCTTGCCTACGAGCAGTACTTC. It specifies CGGTLAYEQYF.